The TCR beta chain under discussion was sequenced for a study of regulatory T cells in long-lasting Graves disease. Germline CDR1 LNHDA, CDR2 SQIVND (reference sequence). The CDR3 sequence is 17 residues long. V was pared by 5 bases and J by 0 bases, with 20 bases between. Time point here: newly diagnosed GD, antithyroid drugs for less than 3 months. The TCR library was prepared using RNA isolated from PBMCs. TCR beta libraries were built with iRepertoire HTBI primers and Arm-PCR of CDR3 regions. TCRdb reprocessed the multiplex PCR reads with MiXCR, giving one entry per CDR3 protein. The sample carries about 440,000 distinct CDR3 sequences, under 15% recorded once. This clonotype was observed a few times. These data were also filed under a second study, of T cells in Graves' hyperthyroidism and ophthalmopathy.

The material sequenced was peripheral blood mononuclear cells (PBMCs), taken at new diagnosis, from a patient treated with antithyroid drugs. The receptor was derived from a woman under 40 with Graves disease. This chain joins TRBV19 and TRBJ2-7; D is unresolved. CDR3 in DNA: TGTGCCAGTAGTTCGATAGGTGTGGCCCCTCACTCCTACGAGCAGTACTTC. It encodes CASSSIGVAPHSYEQYF.